These T cell receptor beta chains were read from a single sample in a study of cytomegalovirus exposure and HLA in healthy donors. The protocol was immunoSEQ multiplex PCR, while the TCRdb copy is restricted to in-frame clones and leaves out a portion. Found here are 200,000 to 250,000 clones, around 80% of them singletons; the top ten hold about 0.58%. Sample: PBMCs. The receptors originated from a woman aged 40 to 55 in good health and CMV-seronegative. The CDR3 runs from the conserved cysteine through the conserved F or W. D genes are given only for firm matches. Not all rows give a size; the values are once, few, many and, for expanded clones, a class.

d_gene: TRBD1
abundance: few
v_gene: TRBV2
j_gene: TRBJ1-5
CDR3aa: CASSRDRVGNQPQHF
CDR3nt: TGTGCCAGCAGCCGGGACAGGGTTGGCAATCAGCCCCAGCATTTT

d_gene: TRBD1
abundance: .
v_gene: TRBV27
j_gene: TRBJ1-2
CDR3aa: CASSHGQGGGYTF
CDR3nt: TGTGCCAGCAGTCATGGACAGGGGGGTGGCTACACCTTC

d_gene: .
abundance: .
v_gene: TRBV19
j_gene: TRBJ2-3
CDR3aa: CASSMSPPTDTQYF
CDR3nt: TGTGCCAGTAGTATGTCCCCCCCAACAGATACGCAGTATTTT

d_gene: TRBD2
abundance: .
v_gene: TRBV7-3
j_gene: TRBJ2-3
CDR3aa: CASSSGTSGGTDTQYF
CDR3nt: TGTGCCAGCAGCTCCGGGACTAGCGGGGGCACAGATACGCAGTATTTT

d_gene: .
abundance: .
v_gene: TRBV2
j_gene: TRBJ1-1
CDR3aa: CASSDQLTNTEAFF
CDR3nt: TGTGCCAGCAGTGATCAACTCACTAACACTGAAGCTTTCTTT

d_gene: TRBD2
abundance: .
v_gene: TRBV2
j_gene: TRBJ2-3
CDR3aa: CATGTSGGAGLDTQYF
CDR3nt: TGTGCCACCGGGACTAGCGGGGGGGCCGGATTAGATACGCAGTATTTT

d_gene: TRBD1
abundance: .
v_gene: TRBV28
j_gene: TRBJ2-5
CDR3aa: CASSPGGAGGPGQETQYF
CDR3nt: TGTGCCAGCAGTCCCGGCGGGGCAGGGGGCCCCGGCCAAGAGACCCAGTACTTC

d_gene: TRBD2
abundance: .
v_gene: TRBV9
j_gene: TRBJ2-1
CDR3aa: CASSVGNSGGPGRDEQFF
CDR3nt: TGTGCCAGCAGCGTAGGTAATAGCGGGGGCCCAGGTAGGGATGAGCAGTTCTTC

d_gene: TRBD1
abundance: .
v_gene: TRBV28
j_gene: TRBJ1-5
CDR3aa: CASSQMTGWNQPQHF
CDR3nt: TGTGCCAGCAGCCAGATGACAGGGTGGAATCAGCCCCAGCATTTT

d_gene: .
abundance: once
v_gene: TRBV6-5
j_gene: TRBJ1-2
CDR3aa: CASSPTAGFYGYTF
CDR3nt: TGTGCCAGCAGCCCGACCGCAGGGTTTTATGGCTACACCTTC

d_gene: .
abundance: .
v_gene: TRBV9
j_gene: TRBJ2-3
CDR3aa: CASSAQDIPTDTQYF
CDR3nt: TGTGCCAGCAGCGCACAGGATATTCCCACAGATACGCAGTATTTT

d_gene: .
abundance: .
v_gene: TRBV18
j_gene: TRBJ2-1
CDR3aa: CASSPPAGASEQFF
CDR3nt: TGTGCCAGCTCACCACCGGCAGGGGCAAGTGAGCAGTTCTTC

d_gene: .
abundance: once
v_gene: TRBV30
j_gene: TRBJ1-1
CDR3aa: CAGGIPNTEAFF
CDR3nt: TGTGCCGGCGGGATCCCGAACACTGAAGCTTTCTTT

d_gene: .
abundance: few
v_gene: TRBV6-1
j_gene: TRBJ1-1
CDR3aa: CASSETPTRTEAFF
CDR3nt: TGTGCCAGCAGTGAAACCCCCACGAGGACTGAAGCTTTCTTT

d_gene: TRBD1
abundance: few
v_gene: TRBV28
j_gene: TRBJ2-1
CDR3aa: CASTSSRTGGNEQFF
CDR3nt: TGTGCCAGCACCTCCTCAAGGACAGGGGGCAATGAGCAGTTCTTC

d_gene: .
abundance: .
v_gene: TRBV13
j_gene: TRBJ2-7
CDR3aa: CASSLWGSLYEQYF
CDR3nt: TGTGCCAGCAGCTTGTGGGGCTCTCTCTACGAGCAGTACTTC

d_gene: .
abundance: .
v_gene: TRBV11-3
j_gene: TRBJ2-3
CDR3aa: CASSLPGGSTDTQYF
CDR3nt: TGTGCCAGCAGCTTGCCCGGGGGTAGCACAGATACGCAGTATTTT

d_gene: .
abundance: .
v_gene: TRBV5-8
j_gene: TRBJ1-3
CDR3aa: CASSFGVNSGNTIYF
CDR3nt: TGTGCCAGCAGCTTCGGGGTGAACTCTGGAAACACCATATATTTT

d_gene: TRBD1
abundance: .
v_gene: TRBV30
j_gene: TRBJ1-3
CDR3aa: CAWSETGARGNTIYF
CDR3nt: TGTGCCTGGAGCGAAACAGGGGCACGTGGAAACACCATATATTTT

d_gene: TRBD1
abundance: few
v_gene: TRBV7-2
j_gene: TRBJ2-7
CDR3aa: CASSFPGQGREQYF
CDR3nt: TGTGCCAGCAGCTTCCCGGGACAGGGTCGCGAGCAGTACTTC

d_gene: .
abundance: .
v_gene: TRBV4-1
j_gene: TRBJ2-7
CDR3aa: CASSQEAARSYEQYF
CDR3nt: TGCGCCAGCAGCCAAGAGGCGGCCAGATCCTACGAGCAGTACTTC

d_gene: TRBD2
abundance: .
v_gene: TRBV9
j_gene: TRBJ2-2
CDR3aa: CASSVVSTSGGGELFF
CDR3nt: TGTGCCAGCAGCGTAGTATCGACTAGCGGGGGCGGGGAGCTGTTTTTT

d_gene: .
abundance: .
v_gene: TRBV14
j_gene: TRBJ2-5
CDR3aa: CASSQDRAGRETQYF
CDR3nt: TGTGCCAGCAGCCAAGATCGGGCAGGGCGAGAGACCCAGTACTTC

d_gene: .
abundance: .
v_gene: TRBV11-2
j_gene: TRBJ2-7
CDR3aa: CASSLMDTLSYEQYF
CDR3nt: TGTGCCAGCAGCTTAATGGACACCCTCTCCTACGAGCAGTACTTC

d_gene: .
abundance: .
v_gene: TRBV20-1
j_gene: TRBJ2-3
CDR3aa: CSAVALDTQYF
CDR3nt: TGCAGTGCTGTAGCGCTAGATACGCAGTATTTT

d_gene: .
abundance: .
v_gene: TRBV15
j_gene: TRBJ2-1
CDR3aa: CATSSRGYLDEQFF
CDR3nt: TGTGCCACCAGCAGCCGGGGGTACTTGGATGAGCAGTTCTTC

d_gene: TRBD2
abundance: .
v_gene: TRBV7-6
j_gene: TRBJ2-7
CDR3aa: CASSSTSGGLYEQYF
CDR3nt: TGTGCCAGCAGCTCCACTAGCGGGGGCCTCTACGAGCAGTACTTC

d_gene: .
abundance: .
v_gene: TRBV27
j_gene: TRBJ1-5
CDR3aa: CASSPWAGAGQPQHF
CDR3nt: TGTGCCAGCAGCCCCTGGGCAGGGGCCGGTCAGCCCCAGCATTTT

d_gene: TRBD1
abundance: .
v_gene: TRBV4-3
j_gene: TRBJ1-4
CDR3aa: CASSQTGMNEKLFF
CDR3nt: TGCGCCAGCAGCCAGACAGGGATGAATGAAAAACTGTTTTTT

d_gene: TRBD1
abundance: .
v_gene: TRBV5-1
j_gene: TRBJ2-3
CDR3aa: CASSLGTGADTQYF
CDR3nt: TGCGCCAGCAGCTTGGGGACAGGGGCAGATACGCAGTATTTT

d_gene: .
abundance: .
v_gene: TRBV29-1
j_gene: TRBJ2-7
CDR3aa: CSVGTGSYEQYF
CDR3nt: TGCAGCGTTGGTACAGGTTCCTACGAGCAGTACTTC

d_gene: .
abundance: .
v_gene: TRBV18
j_gene: TRBJ1-1
CDR3aa: CASSPPRNEDTEAFF
CDR3nt: TGTGCCAGCTCACCACCAAGGAATGAGGACACTGAAGCTTTCTTT

d_gene: TRBD1
abundance: .
v_gene: TRBV11-2
j_gene: TRBJ1-2
CDR3aa: CASSLARGPHYGYTF
CDR3nt: TGTGCCAGCAGCTTAGCCAGGGGGCCGCACTATGGCTACACCTTC

d_gene: .
abundance: .
v_gene: TRBV5-6
j_gene: TRBJ1-2
CDR3aa: CASSLSGREGYGYTF
CDR3nt: TGTGCCAGCAGCTTGTCGGGCAGAGAGGGCTACGGCTACACCTTC

d_gene: .
abundance: .
v_gene: TRBV2
j_gene: TRBJ1-3
CDR3aa: CASSDQVSGNTIYF
CDR3nt: TGTGCCAGCAGTGATCAGGTCTCTGGAAACACCATATATTTT

d_gene: .
abundance: few
v_gene: TRBV7-9
j_gene: TRBJ1-6
CDR3aa: CATAGSSYNSPLHF
CDR3nt: TGTGCCACCGCGGGCAGCTCCTATAATTCACCCCTCCACTTT

d_gene: .
abundance: .
v_gene: TRBV7-8
j_gene: TRBJ1-6
CDR3aa: CASSPRPSESSPLHF
CDR3nt: TGTGCCAGCAGCCCCCGTCCGTCCGAGAGTTCACCCCTCCACTTT

d_gene: TRBD1
abundance: .
v_gene: TRBV27
j_gene: TRBJ1-2
CDR3aa: CASRLYPDRGYGYTF
CDR3nt: TGTGCCAGCCGCCTATACCCGGACAGGGGATATGGCTACACCTTC

d_gene: .
abundance: .
v_gene: TRBV5-1
j_gene: TRBJ1-2
CDR3aa: CASFETGSSHGYTF
CDR3nt: TGCGCCAGCTTTGAGACAGGAAGCTCTCATGGCTACACCTTC

d_gene: TRBD2
abundance: .
v_gene: TRBV9
j_gene: TRBJ2-3
CDR3aa: CASSVNAGGTDTQYF
CDR3nt: TGTGCCAGCAGCGTAAATGCGGGGGGCACAGATACGCAGTATTTT

d_gene: TRBD1
abundance: .
v_gene: TRBV7-2
j_gene: TRBJ1-6
CDR3aa: CASSLIPGTGRSPLHF
CDR3nt: TGTGCCAGCAGCTTAATCCCCGGGACAGGGAGATCACCCCTCCACTTT

d_gene: .
abundance: .
v_gene: TRBV6-6
j_gene: TRBJ2-2
CDR3aa: CASSYSNGAAGELFF
CDR3nt: TGTGCCAGCAGTTACTCGAATGGGGCAGCCGGGGAGCTGTTTTTT

d_gene: .
abundance: .
v_gene: TRBV28
j_gene: TRBJ1-3
CDR3aa: CASSEGAGGGNTIYF
CDR3nt: TGTGCCAGCAGCGAGGGCGCCGGGGGTGGAAACACCATATATTTT

d_gene: .
abundance: .
v_gene: TRBV2
j_gene: TRBJ2-2
CDR3aa: CASRPGVRIGELFF
CDR3nt: TGTGCCAGCAGACCAGGGGTGCGTATCGGGGAGCTGTTTTTT

d_gene: .
abundance: .
v_gene: TRBV9
j_gene: TRBJ1-3
CDR3aa: CASSVSPTGIGNTIYF
CDR3nt: TGTGCCAGCAGCGTGTCCCCGACAGGCATAGGAAACACCATATATTTT

d_gene: .
abundance: .
v_gene: TRBV7-3
j_gene: TRBJ1-1
CDR3aa: CASSFTGNTEAFF
CDR3nt: TGTGCCAGCAGCTTTACAGGGAACACTGAAGCTTTCTTT

d_gene: .
abundance: .
v_gene: TRBV5-1
j_gene: TRBJ2-7
CDR3aa: CASQTQQGGDEQYF
CDR3nt: TGCGCCAGCCAAACCCAACAGGGTGGAGACGAGCAGTACTTC

d_gene: .
abundance: few
v_gene: TRBV1
j_gene: TRBJ1-2
CDR3aa: CTSSQDRNRAEGYTF
CDR3nt: TGCACCAGCAGCCAAGATCGTAACAGAGCGGAGGGCTACACCTTC

d_gene: TRBD1
abundance: .
v_gene: TRBV7-6
j_gene: TRBJ1-2
CDR3aa: CASSPGGVYGYTF
CDR3nt: TGTGCCAGCAGCCCAGGGGGAGTCTATGGCTACACCTTC

d_gene: .
abundance: .
v_gene: TRBV7-3
j_gene: TRBJ2-3
CDR3aa: CASSYLISDTQYF
CDR3nt: TGTGCCAGCAGCTACTTGATATCAGATACGCAGTATTTT

d_gene: TRBD2
abundance: .
v_gene: TRBV28
j_gene: TRBJ2-1
CDR3aa: CASSVVGGGGRNEQFF
CDR3nt: TGTGCCAGCAGTGTGGTAGGCGGGGGGGGACGCAATGAGCAGTTCTTC

d_gene: .
abundance: .
v_gene: TRBV5-6
j_gene: TRBJ1-2
CDR3aa: CASSEQPGPISIDYTF
CDR3nt: TGTGCCAGCAGCGAGCAGCCAGGGCCAATCTCTATTGACTACACCTTC

d_gene: .
abundance: once
v_gene: TRBV29-1
j_gene: TRBJ1-4
CDR3aa: CSARTRLNEKLFF
CDR3nt: TGCAGCGCTCGGACACGGCTTAATGAAAAACTGTTTTTT

d_gene: TRBD1
abundance: .
v_gene: TRBV7-9
j_gene: TRBJ2-5
CDR3aa: CASSLARDRQETQYF
CDR3nt: TGTGCCAGCAGCTTAGCCCGGGACAGACAAGAGACCCAGTACTTC